One sample yielded the 18 T cell receptor beta chains listed below, sequenced in a study of CD8 T cells in Susac syndrome. Roughly 0.5 to 1 ug RNA was reverse transcribed with random hexamers. TCRdb processed the immunoSEQ multiplex PCR reads anew with MiXCR; each CDR3 protein has one entry. The top ten clones hold just over 0.5% of a sample with some 76,000 distinct CDR3 sequences, over 75% of them seen once. Specimen: CD8+ T cells from PBMCs. These receptors were obtained from a human donor with multiple sclerosis.

In DNA, the CDR3 is TGTGCCAGCAGCCATAACCAGGGTCTAAATGAGCAGTTCTTC. Translating gives CASSHNQGLNEQFF. The chain has TRBV3-1 and TRBJ2-1, with D possibly matching TRBD1 (5 bases). Trimming removed 3 bases at V and 7 bases at J, with 13 bases between. There are 14 residues in the CDR3. Germline V gene lookup returns CDR1 LGHDT and CDR2 YNNKEL (reference sequence).

In its sample, this clonotype was seen a few times. The CDR3 loop is CASSPGTLSTDTQYF. The CDR3 DNA reads as TGTGCCAGCAGCCCGGGGACCCTTAGCACAGATACGCAGTATTTT. The rearrangement links TRBV9 to TRBJ2-3; D possibly matches TRBD1 or TRBD2 (5 bases each). Deletions cut 4 bases from V and 0 bases from J, with 12 bases between. The germline V gene has CDR1 SGDLS and CDR2 YYNGEE. This CDR3 is 15 amino acids long.

The genes are TRBV4-1 and TRBJ2-3; the match to TRBD2 covers 8 bases. CDR3 length equals 17 residues. From germline, CDR1 is MGHRA and CDR2 YSYEKL. V dropped 0 bases and J dropped 4; count of bases not matched to a gene: 9. CDR3 residues: CASSQDPGLGASDTQYF. In DNA, the CDR3 is TGCGCCAGCAGCCAAGACCCGGGACTAGGAGCCTCAGATACGCAGTATTTT.

The V and J genes are TRBV5-1 and TRBJ1-1; 9 bases agree with TRBD1. Trimming took 8 bases from V and 4 from J; bases not matched to a gene: 9. The CDR3 contains 14 residues. Germline V CDR1 and CDR2: SGHRS, YFSETQ. CDR3 residues: CASDPGTGFTEAFF. The CDR3 DNA is TGCGCCAGTGACCCCGGGACAGGGTTCACTGAAGCTTTCTTT.

This clonotype was observed once. V usage is TRBV25-1 and J usage is TRBJ2-7, with a weak D call TRBD1 (7 bases). Trimming removed 8 bases at V and 6 bases at J, with 11 bases between. The CDR3 covers 11 residues. Germline lookup yields CDR1 MGHDK and CDR2 SYGVNS. The CDR3 here is CASSGGSEQYF. The DNA of the CDR3 is TGTGCCAGCTCAGGGGGGAGCGAGCAGTACTTC.

The chain recombines TRBV20-1 with TRBJ1-5, with 9 bases that match TRBD1. The germline CDR1 and CDR2 sequences are DFQATT and SNEGSKA (reference sequence). This CDR3 spans 13 amino acids. V shed 5 bases, J shed 3 bases, and the junction held 2 bases outside the gene matches. CDR3 DNA sequence: TGCAGTGCTGGGACAGGGCTCAATCAGCCCCAGCATTTT. Protein sequence: CSAGTGLNQPQHF.

The chain links TRBV11-2 to TRBJ1-1; unclear D gene. The CDR3 loop spans 12 amino acids. Trimming took 5 bases from V and 3 from J, leaving 7 bases between them. In germline, CDR1 is SGHAT, CDR2 FQNNGV. The CDR3 here is CASSLLDTEAFF. As DNA, the CDR3 is TGTGCCAGCAGCCTGCTTGACACTGAAGCTTTCTTT.

The rearrangement links TRBV10-3 to TRBJ1-2; D is ambiguous. CDR1 is ENHRY and CDR2 is SYGVKD in the germline V gene. This CDR3 region has 16 residues. V was cut by 0 bases and J by 5 bases, with 16 bases left in between. The CDR3 DNA sequence: TGTGCCATCAGTGAGTCTTGGCAGGCGAGCCTTTATGGCTACACCTTC. Translated, it gives CAISESWQASLYGYTF.

J is TRBJ2-3 and V is TRBV6-5; 9 positions match TRBD2. This CDR3 has 17 amino acids. V was clipped by 0 bases and J by 0 bases; unmatched bases: 4. Germline values: CDR1 MNHEY, CDR2 SVGAGI. CDR3 nucleotides: TGTGCCAGCAGTTACTCGGCTAGCGGGGTGAGCACAGATACGCAGTATTTT. It yields the protein CASSYSASGVSTDTQYF.

J is TRBJ2-3 and V is TRBV9; 7 bases map to TRBD2. The V and J ends lost 4 bases and 2 bases, in that order; junction bases with no gene match: 4. CDR3 length: 14 residues. Germline V CDR1 and CDR2: SGDLS, YYNGEE. The CDR3 DNA is TGTGCCAGCAGCCCGGGGGGAAACACAGATACGCAGTATTTT. Its translation: CASSPGGNTDTQYF.

The chain is built from TRBV7-9 and TRBJ2-7, with D hard to call. The V gene lost 5 bases and the J gene lost 7 bases, with 15 bases spanning the gap. From germline, CDR1 is SEHNR and CDR2 FQNEAQ (reference sequence). The CDR3 is 13 residues long. The CDR3 is CASSPPTSREQYF. The CDR3 DNA reads as TGTGCCAGCAGCCCTCCGACCTCGAGGGAGCAGTACTTC.

The chain links TRBV12-3 or TRBV12-4 to TRBJ2-5, with 7 bases fitting TRBD1. V shed 5 bases, J shed 5 bases, and the junction held 8 bases outside the gene matches. This CDR3 is 14 amino acids long. CDR3 bases: TGTGCCAGCAGTATAAAGGGGGCGCGGGAGACCCAGTACTTC. This codes for CASSIKGARETQYF.

This clonotype was seen a handful of times. The rearrangement uses TRBV18 and TRBJ1-5, with D possibly matching TRBD1 (5 bases). CDR3 length: 15 residues. Germline V gives CDR1 KGHSH, CDR2 LQKENI. The V gene lost 6 bases and the J gene lost 0 bases, with 12 bases spanning the gap. In nucleotides, the CDR3 is TGTGCCAGCTCCCCGGGGGACTATAGCAATCAGCCCCAGCATTTT. It encodes CASSPGDYSNQPQHF.

The chain couples TRBV4-2 to TRBJ2-7, with 12 bases that match TRBD2. The CDR3 has 18 amino acids. After removal of 0 bases from V and 1 base from J, the junction contained 7 bases not matched to a gene. The germline gives CDR1 LGHNA, CDR2 YNFKEQ. The CDR3 here is CASSQDRGLAGRSYEQYF. The CDR3 DNA sequence: TGTGCCAGCAGCCAAGATAGAGGACTAGCGGGACGGTCCTACGAGCAGTACTTC.

The chain has TRBV20-1 and TRBJ2-7; 9 bases fit TRBD1. The CDR3 consists of 12 residues. The germline gives CDR1 DFQATT, CDR2 SNEGSKA (reference sequence). J was trimmed by 4 bases and V by 6 bases; bases with no gene match: 4. DNA of the CDR3: TGCAGTGCAGACAGGGGGGTATACGAGCAGTACTTC. Protein product: CSADRGVYEQYF.

J is TRBJ1-3 and V is TRBV27; D is unresolved. Germline V gene data show CDR1 as MNHEY and CDR2 as SMNVEV (reference sequence). There are 13 residues in the CDR3. Trimming removed 8 bases at V and 0 bases at J, with 8 bases between. CDR3 in amino acids: CASGDTSGNTIYF. CDR3 sequence (DNA): TGTGCCAGCGGCGACACCTCTGGAAACACCATATATTTT.

The V gene is TRBV20-1, the J gene TRBJ1-1; D call uncertain. This CDR3 is 14 amino acids long. Germline CDR1 and CDR2: DFQATT and SNEGSKA (reference sequence). V gave up 1 base and J gave up 0 bases, with 9 bases separating them. The chain's CDR3 is CSARGEGLNTEAFF. CDR3 nucleotides: TGCAGTGCTAGAGGGGAAGGGTTGAACACTGAAGCTTTCTTT.

The gene calls are TRBV2 and TRBJ2-7, with unresolved D. The germline V gene encodes CDR1 SNHLY and CDR2 FYNNEI. The V end lost 4 bases, the J end lost 7 bases, and 14 bases lay between the germline ends. The CDR3 is made up of 13 amino acids. The CDR3 sequence is CASSVPGLREQYF. DNA of the CDR3: TGTGCCAGCAGTGTTCCAGGTTTACGTGAGCAGTACTTC.